These T cell receptor beta chains were read from a single sample in a study of cytomegalovirus exposure and HLA in healthy donors. Generated by immunoSEQ multiplex PCR, the TCRdb table keeps only in-frame clones and is missing some. Here the sample spans about 140,000 clones, roughly three quarters being singletons. Sequenced sample: PBMCs. The receptors derive from a female donor in good health and CMV-seronegative. CDR3s leave out the opening cysteine and the closing phenylalanine or tryptophan.

TRBV5-8	TRBJ1-2	ASSLDPVNYGYT
TRBV6-5	TRBJ1-2	ATAGTGVRNYGYT
TRBV4-2	TRBJ1-2	ASSQAGDSGYT
TRBV2	TRBJ2-2	ASSGLAAGELF
TRBV27	TRBJ2-7	ASSPSRTSGRLAYEQY
TRBV27	TRBJ2-3	ASSRSGVVATQY
TRBV7-2	TRBJ1-1	ASSPFGQGGTEAF
TRBV27	TRBJ2-6	ASSWGARGTGANVLT
TRBV10-1	TRBJ2-7	ASSRTSGSYEQY
TRBV28	TRBJ1-5	ASSLSGVQQPQH
TRBV5-1	TRBJ2-5	ASREPRGGPWETQY
TRBV7-9	TRBJ1-3	SSSHLVTGSGNTIY
TRBV27	TRBJ2-3	ASSLQGSTDTQY
TRBV6-6	TRBJ1-1	ASSVRTVNTEAF
TRBV7-9	TRBJ2-7	ASSVTGISFYEQY
TRBV27	TRBJ1-5	ASSLKLGDQPQH
TRBV11-2	TRBJ1-3	ASTLDRAGNTIY
TRBV11-1	TRBJ2-6	ASSLGQGANVLT
TRBV9	TRBJ1-2	ASSGIQQGAYGYT
TRBV6-5	TRBJ2-2	ASRLAGATGELF
TRBV10-1	TRBJ2-2	ASSTNTGELF
TRBV4-2	TRBJ1-1	ASSQVSVNTEAF
TRBV5-4	TRBJ1-2	ASTRTGVYGHT
TRBV11-2	TRBJ2-3	ASSLTRLVASTDTQY
TRBV7-9	TRBJ1-1	ASSSARVTEAF
TRBV28	TRBJ1-6	ASISAYPYNSPLH
TRBV2	TRBJ1-2	AGLRVNYGYT
TRBV13	TRBJ1-5	ASSFWGGGNQPQH
TRBV18	TRBJ1-3	ASSPQSAGSGNTIY
TRBV4-1	TRBJ1-1	ASSQETRTGKLEAF
TRBV10-2	TRBJ1-3	ASSESNNPGNTIY
TRBV29-1	TRBJ1-2	SVDFYGINYGYT
TRBV19	TRBJ1-5	ASSIGTRGNQPQH
TRBV11-2	TRBJ2-3	ASSSSGLAGGWGADTQY
TRBV6-5	TRBJ2-1	ASSPRELSYNEQF
TRBV5-4	TRBJ1-1	ASSSTRTGALNTEAF
TRBV7-2	TRBJ1-1	ASSLGPRREAF
TRBV9	TRBJ1-5	ASSPGQGNQPQH
TRBV10-2	TRBJ1-1	ASSDRVRDTEAF